This TCR beta chain was identified in a study of CD8 T cells in Susac syndrome. The authors carried out high-throughput sequencing of TCR beta. They applied it to CD8+ and CD4+ T cells obtained from blood. The CDR3 length is 13 residues. Trimming took off 5 bases at V and 7 bases at J, with 15 bases between the two ends. Germline CDR1 and CDR2: SGHVS and FNYEAQ. Broader study findings: The relatively small number of individuals in the TCR sequencing and HLA analysis was acknowledged by the study.

RNA, at roughly 0.45 to 1 ug, was reverse transcribed with random hexamers. The authors amplified TCR beta CDR3 across 54 Vbeta and 13 Jbeta using immunoSEQ multiplex PCR. Via MiXCR, TCRdb re-called the immunoSEQ multiplex PCR reads, giving one row per CDR3 protein. The profile shows tens of thousands of distinct CDR3 sequences, over 85% of them singletons. In the case of this clonotype: What it binds is unknown.

The sample was CD8+ T cells from PBMCs. The source of this sequence is a human donor in good health. This rearrangement joins TRBV7-6 to TRBJ2-7; D is undetermined. The CDR3 coding sequence is TGTGCCAGCAGCCGCGAGGCGCTGGGGGAGCAGTACTTC. Protein sequence: CASSREALGEQYF.